The rows below give T cell receptor beta chains drawn from one sample of a study of cytomegalovirus exposure and HLA in healthy donors. Clones were read by immunoSEQ multiplex PCR, and TCRdb kept only the in-frame ones, dropping some. This table has some 140,000 clones, over 80% appearing once. Specimen: PBMCs. The receptors were gathered from a man aged 40-49 years in good health and CMV-seronegative. CDR3s include the opening cysteine and the closing phenylalanine or tryptophan. The order of the fields is V gene, CDR3 protein.

V gene: TRBV5-1
CDR3 protein: CASSVDRGPYEQYF

V gene: TRBV5-8
CDR3 protein: CASSSLLAGGSYEQYF

V gene: TRBV5-5
CDR3 protein: CASRLTQSGWETQYF

V gene: TRBV20-1
CDR3 protein: CSGTFQETQYF

V gene: TRBV7-7
CDR3 protein: CASSLAMGLANNEQFF

V gene: TRBV6-6
CDR3 protein: CASREAGAGAQYF

V gene: TRBV25-1
CDR3 protein: CASSEWGDYNEQFF

V gene: TRBV7-2
CDR3 protein: CASSRTGEAGNTIYF

V gene: TRBV6-5
CDR3 protein: CASRSTQGEAFF

V gene: TRBV7-2
CDR3 protein: CASSLSVGNQPQHF

V gene: TRBV5-5
CDR3 protein: CASSFNRENYGYTF

V gene: TRBV5-4
CDR3 protein: CASSLPRQETQYF

V gene: TRBV5-3
CDR3 protein: CARSLVGHPNNEQFF

V gene: TRBV7-9
CDR3 protein: CASSLFEGPEQFF

V gene: TRBV7-3
CDR3 protein: CASSLGLAGGGTGELFF

V gene: TRBV7-9
CDR3 protein: CASSLQGPQEGYTF

V gene: TRBV4-1
CDR3 protein: CASSQHLQGACGYTF

V gene: TRBV6-6
CDR3 protein: CASSPPGNQPQHF

V gene: TRBV18
CDR3 protein: CASSPLANEKLFF

V gene: TRBV11-2
CDR3 protein: CASSSGQGAYEQYF

V gene: TRBV27
CDR3 protein: CASSLSGAGGELFF

V gene: TRBV7-2
CDR3 protein: CASSPRAGDHGELFF

V gene: TRBV28
CDR3 protein: CASSPAGLAGDNEQFF

V gene: TRBV4-1
CDR3 protein: CASSPQGQGMGDTQYF

V gene: TRBV28
CDR3 protein: CASSLRHSGNTIYF

V gene: TRBV7-9
CDR3 protein: CASSQGQFTNEKLFF

V gene: TRBV25-1
CDR3 protein: CASSVTARYEKLFF

V gene: TRBV5-8
CDR3 protein: CASSLWESHQPQHF

V gene: TRBV7-2
CDR3 protein: CASSLSILDYGYTF

V gene: TRBV5-1
CDR3 protein: CASSLKVSGVNTEAFF

V gene: TRBV6-6
CDR3 protein: CASSYSGRGNEQFF

V gene: TRBV5-4
CDR3 protein: CASSPAGSSETQYF

V gene: TRBV4-3
CDR3 protein: CASSQDRGEGSYEQYF

V gene: TRBV19
CDR3 protein: CASSMGPGSTGELFF

V gene: TRBV6-5
CDR3 protein: CASSYGRGGHHGEQYF

V gene: TRBV23-1
CDR3 protein: CASSPPLAGGRGETQYF

V gene: TRBV6-5
CDR3 protein: CASSPGTGSYEQYF

V gene: TRBV28
CDR3 protein: CASSPHLRAGPGYTF

V gene: TRBV7-3
CDR3 protein: CASSSTGVSAEAFF

V gene: TRBV18
CDR3 protein: CASSPAGGDTEAFF

V gene: TRBV7-8
CDR3 protein: CASSLIRDTGELFF

V gene: TRBV19
CDR3 protein: CASSYIANTEAFF

V gene: TRBV19
CDR3 protein: CACRQGARDTQYF

V gene: TRBV2
CDR3 protein: CASSEFRVSNQPQHF

V gene: TRBV9
CDR3 protein: CASSLSGKTSEQYF